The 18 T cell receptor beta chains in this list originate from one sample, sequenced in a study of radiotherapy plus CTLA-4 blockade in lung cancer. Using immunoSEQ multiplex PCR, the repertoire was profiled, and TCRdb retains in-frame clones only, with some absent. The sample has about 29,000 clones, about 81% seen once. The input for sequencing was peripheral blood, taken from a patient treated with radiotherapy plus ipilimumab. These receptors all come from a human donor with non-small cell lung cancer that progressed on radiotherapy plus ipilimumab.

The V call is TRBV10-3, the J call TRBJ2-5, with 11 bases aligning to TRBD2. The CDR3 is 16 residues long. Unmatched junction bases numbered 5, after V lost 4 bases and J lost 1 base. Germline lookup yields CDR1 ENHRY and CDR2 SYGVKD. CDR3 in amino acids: CAISGRLAGSQETQYF. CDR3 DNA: TGTGCCATCAGTGGGCGACTAGCGGGGAGCCAAGAGACCCAGTACTTC.

The CDR3 reads CASSLALAGSDTQYF. As DNA, the CDR3 is TGCGCCAGCAGCTTGGCCCTAGCGGGTTCAGATACGCAGTATTTT. The chain carries TRBV5-1 and TRBJ2-3, with 8 bases identical to TRBD2. The CDR3 is 15 amino acids. Germline CDR1 SGHRS, CDR2 YFSETQ. The ends lost 0 bases at V and 4 bases at J; junction bases unmatched: 4.

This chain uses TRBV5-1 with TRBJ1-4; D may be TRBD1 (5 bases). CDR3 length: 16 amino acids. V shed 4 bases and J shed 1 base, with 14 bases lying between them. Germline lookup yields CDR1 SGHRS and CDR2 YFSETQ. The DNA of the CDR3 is TGCGCCAGCAGCCCATGGAGGGGAGGAACTAATGAAAAACTGTTTTTT. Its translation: CASSPWRGGTNEKLFF.

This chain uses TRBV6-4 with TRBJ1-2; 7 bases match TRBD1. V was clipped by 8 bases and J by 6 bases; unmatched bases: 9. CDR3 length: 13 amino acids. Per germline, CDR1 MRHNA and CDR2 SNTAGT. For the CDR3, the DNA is TGTGCCAGCTCGGACAGGCCGGGGGATGGCTACACCTTC. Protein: CASSDRPGDGYTF.

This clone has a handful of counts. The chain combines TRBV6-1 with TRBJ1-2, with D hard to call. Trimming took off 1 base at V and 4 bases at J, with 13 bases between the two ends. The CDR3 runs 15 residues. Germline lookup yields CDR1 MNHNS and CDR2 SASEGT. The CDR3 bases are TGTGCCAGCAGTGAAGACCCCAGTCCCCTCTATGGCTACACCTTC. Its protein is CASSEDPSPLYGYTF.

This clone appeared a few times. The CDR3 is CASSLGGGLEEKLFF. The CDR3 DNA follows: TGTGCCAGCAGCTTGGGAGGGGGCTTAGAGGAAAAACTGTTTTTT. This chain links TRBV5-4 with TRBJ1-4, with 7 bases fitting TRBD1. The CDR3 is 15 amino acids. With 0 bases clipped from V and 8 bases from J, the junction kept 7 bases outside the gene matches. Germline lookup yields CDR1 SGHNT and CDR2 YYREEE (reference sequence).

CDR3 DNA: TGTGCCAGTAGTAATCTTAATTCACCCCTCCACTTT. Its protein product is CASSNLNSPLHF. This rearrangement joins TRBV19 to TRBJ1-6; D uncertain. With 4 bases removed from V and 6 bases from J, the gap between germline ends came to 4 bases. Germline assignment: CDR1 LNHDA and CDR2 SQIVND (reference sequence). There are 12 residues in the CDR3.

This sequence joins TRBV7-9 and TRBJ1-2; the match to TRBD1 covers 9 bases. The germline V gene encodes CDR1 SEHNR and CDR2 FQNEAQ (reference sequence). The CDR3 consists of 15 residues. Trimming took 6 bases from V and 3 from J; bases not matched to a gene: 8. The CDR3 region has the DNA TGTGCCAGCAGACCTCCGGGACAGGGAGACTATGGCTACACCTTC. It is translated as CASRPPGQGDYGYTF.

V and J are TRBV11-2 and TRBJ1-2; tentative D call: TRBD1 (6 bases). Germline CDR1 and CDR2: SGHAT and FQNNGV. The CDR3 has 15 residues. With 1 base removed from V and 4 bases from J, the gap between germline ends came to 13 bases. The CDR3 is CASSLVGATVYGYTF. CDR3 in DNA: TGTGCCAGCAGCTTAGTGGGGGCTACCGTCTATGGCTACACCTTC.

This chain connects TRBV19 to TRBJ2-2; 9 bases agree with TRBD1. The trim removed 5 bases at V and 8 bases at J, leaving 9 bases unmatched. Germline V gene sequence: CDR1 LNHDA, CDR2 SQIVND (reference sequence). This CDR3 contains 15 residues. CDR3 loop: CASSQGQGSAGELFF. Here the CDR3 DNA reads TGTGCCAGTAGTCAGGGACAGGGTTCCGCGGGGGAGCTGTTTTTT.

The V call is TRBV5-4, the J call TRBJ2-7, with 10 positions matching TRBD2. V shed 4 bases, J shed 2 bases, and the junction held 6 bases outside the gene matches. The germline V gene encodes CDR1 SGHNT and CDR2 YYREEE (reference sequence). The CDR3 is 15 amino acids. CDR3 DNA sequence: TGTGCCAGCAGCCCGGGGCTAGCGGGGGCCTACGAGCAGTACTTC. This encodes CASSPGLAGAYEQYF.

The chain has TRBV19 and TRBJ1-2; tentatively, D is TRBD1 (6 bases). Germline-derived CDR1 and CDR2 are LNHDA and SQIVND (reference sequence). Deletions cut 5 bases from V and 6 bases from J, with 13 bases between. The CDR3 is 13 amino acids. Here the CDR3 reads CASSHGQYHGYTF. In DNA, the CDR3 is TGTGCCAGTAGTCACGGACAGTATCATGGCTACACCTTC.

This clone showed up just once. Here the CDR3 DNA reads TGCGCCAGCAGCCGAGACAGGGCGAACACCGGGGAGCTGTTTTTT. Amino acids: CASSRDRANTGELFF. This chain links TRBV5-1 with TRBJ2-2, with 7 bases that match TRBD1. The CDR3 has 15 residues. Trimming at V came to 4 bases and at J to 0 bases, leaving 3 bases not matched to a gene. Germline lookup yields CDR1 SGHRS and CDR2 YFSETQ.

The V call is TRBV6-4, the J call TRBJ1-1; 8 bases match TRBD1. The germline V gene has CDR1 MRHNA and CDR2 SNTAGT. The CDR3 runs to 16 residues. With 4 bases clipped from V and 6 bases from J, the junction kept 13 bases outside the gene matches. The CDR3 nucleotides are TGTGCCAGCAGTGGATCCACAGGACAGGGATCGGCTGAAGCTTTCTTT. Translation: CASSGSTGQGSAEAFF.

This CDR3 is CATRTGIFGYTF. The CDR3 DNA reads TGTGCCACAAGGACAGGGATATTTGGCTACACCTTC. The chain joins TRBV19 to TRBJ1-2; 8 positions match TRBD1. The V gene end was trimmed by 10 bases and the J gene end by 7 bases; junction bases not matched to a gene: 8. The germline CDR1 and CDR2 sequences are LNHDA and SQIVND (reference sequence). This CDR3 is built from 12 residues.

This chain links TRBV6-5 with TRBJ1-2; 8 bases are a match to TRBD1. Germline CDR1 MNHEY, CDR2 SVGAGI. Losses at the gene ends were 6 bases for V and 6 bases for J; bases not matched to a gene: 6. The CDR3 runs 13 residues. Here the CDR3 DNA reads TGTGCCAGCAGAACCGACAGGGGCCATGGCTACACCTTC. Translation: CASRTDRGHGYTF.

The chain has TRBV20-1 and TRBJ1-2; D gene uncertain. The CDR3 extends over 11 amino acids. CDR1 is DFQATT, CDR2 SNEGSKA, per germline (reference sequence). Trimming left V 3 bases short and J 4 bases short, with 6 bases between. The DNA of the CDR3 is TGCAGTGCTAGTGGAGGCTATGGCTACACCTTC. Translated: CSASGGYGYTF.

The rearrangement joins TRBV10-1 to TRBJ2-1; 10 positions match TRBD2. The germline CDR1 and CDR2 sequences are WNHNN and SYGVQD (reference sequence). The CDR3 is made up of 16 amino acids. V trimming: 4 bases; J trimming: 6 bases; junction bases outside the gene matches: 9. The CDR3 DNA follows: TGCGCCAGCAGTGGGAAACTAGCGGGGACACTCAATGAGCAGTTCTTC. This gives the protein CASSGKLAGTLNEQFF.